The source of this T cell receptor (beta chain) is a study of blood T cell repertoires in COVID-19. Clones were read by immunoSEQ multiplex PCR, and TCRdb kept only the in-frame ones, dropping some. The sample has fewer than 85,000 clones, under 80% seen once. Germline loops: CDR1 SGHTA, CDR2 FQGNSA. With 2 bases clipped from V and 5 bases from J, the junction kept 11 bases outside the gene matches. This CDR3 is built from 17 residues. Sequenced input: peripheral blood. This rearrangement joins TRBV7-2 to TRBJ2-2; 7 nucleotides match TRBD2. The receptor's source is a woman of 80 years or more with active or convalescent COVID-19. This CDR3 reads CASSLTSGAEMTGELFF. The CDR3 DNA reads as TGTGCCAGCAGCTTAACGAGCGGGGCCGAAATGACCGGGGAGCTGTTTTTT.